Listed here are 29 T cell receptor beta chains from one sample, sequenced in a study of shared clonotypes between healthy human individuals. Here immunoSEQ multiplex PCR was the method, and the copy in TCRdb shows in-frame clones only, minus some. The profile covers about 710,000 clones, with roughly 72% appearing a single time and about 1.7% taken by the ten largest. The sample was memory CD4+ T cells sorted from blood. Regarding subset: CD45RA-negative fraction. Receptor source: a woman aged 30 to 39 in good health.

J is TRBJ2-5 and V is TRBV10-1, with 16 positions matching TRBD2. The CDR3 has 18 residues. Germline V CDR1 and CDR2: WNHNN, SYGVQD (reference sequence). The ends lost 5 bases at V and 1 base at J; junction bases unmatched: 7. The CDR3 DNA is TGCGCCAGCAGTCCCTCGGGACTAGCGGGAGGGTCCCAAGAGACCCAGTACTTC. It codes for CASSPSGLAGGSQETQYF.

The rearrangement uses TRBV28 and TRBJ1-5; the D gene is possibly TRBD1 (6 bases). The length of the CDR3 is 15 residues. In germline, CDR1 is MDHEN, CDR2 SYDVKM. Deletions cut 6 bases from V and 4 bases from J, with 16 bases between. The CDR3: CASRQGQRVNQPQHF. The DNA of the CDR3 is TGTGCCAGCAGGCAAGGACAGCGAGTTAATCAGCCCCAGCATTTT.

The chain joins TRBV6-1 to TRBJ2-7; 12 nucleotides match TRBD1. V was clipped by 4 bases and J by 6 bases; unmatched bases: 7. Germline V gene lookup returns CDR1 MNHNS and CDR2 SASEGT. The CDR3 totals 15 residues. CDR3 DNA sequence: TGTGCCAGCAGTGCAACCGGGACAGGGGGCCGCGAGCAGTACTTC. Translation gives CASSATGTGGREQYF.

V and J are TRBV29-1 and TRBJ1-2; tentatively, D is TRBD1 (6 bases). Germline V gene data show CDR1 as SQVTM and CDR2 as ANQGSEA. The CDR3 is 13 amino acids. V shed 7 bases and J shed 4 bases, with 16 bases lying between them. The CDR3 loop is CSAGPDSSYGYTF. The CDR3 DNA reads TGCAGCGCCGGCCCGGACAGTTCCTATGGCTACACCTTC.

The rearrangement links TRBV5-1 to TRBJ2-5; D remains unclear. V was shortened by 2 bases and J by 2 bases, with 7 bases between the two germline ends. The germline V gene encodes CDR1 SGHRS and CDR2 YFSETQ. The CDR3 extends over 13 amino acids. The CDR3 nucleotides are TGCGCCAGCAGCTTACCCCCACAAGAGACCCAGTACTTC. Protein sequence: CASSLPPQETQYF.

A remark on this clone: Other DNA variants within this sample encode the same CDR3. This chain links TRBV9 with TRBJ2-1; unclear D gene. V was shortened by 0 bases and J by 4 bases, with 8 bases between the two germline ends. This CDR3 region has 14 residues. Germline CDR1 SGDLS, CDR2 YYNGEE. CDR3 protein: CASSVESIYNEQFF. DNA for the CDR3: TGTGCCAGCAGCGTAGAATCCATATACAATGAGCAGTTCTTC.

V gene TRBV4-2 combines with J gene TRBJ2-7; a possible D gene is TRBD1 (5 bases). V shed 3 bases and J shed 6 bases, with 9 bases lying between them. Germline V gives CDR1 LGHNA, CDR2 YNFKEQ. CDR3 length: 12 amino acids. As DNA, the CDR3 is TGTGCCAGCAGCCAGAGAACAGGCGAGCAGTACTTC. Translated: CASSQRTGEQYF.

J is TRBJ2-3 and V is TRBV14, with 7 bases that match TRBD1. Germline V gives CDR1 SGHDN, CDR2 FVKESK. J was trimmed by 0 bases and V by 8 bases; bases with no gene match: 2. The length of the CDR3 is 13 residues. CDR3 bases: TGTGCCAGCGGACAGGCTAGCACAGATACGCAGTATTTT. It specifies CASGQASTDTQYF.

V gene TRBV10-3 combines with J gene TRBJ2-3; the match to TRBD2 covers 16 bases. Germline CDR1 is ENHRY and CDR2 is SYGVKD. J was trimmed by 3 bases and V by 10 bases; bases with no gene match: 13. The CDR3 runs to 18 residues. The CDR3 DNA sequence: TGTGCCACCTCCGGGACTAGCGGGAGGGCCAGTTGGACAGATACGCAGTATTTT. Translated, it gives CATSGTSGRASWTDTQYF.

This clone was counted between two and nine times. The rearrangement joins TRBV19 to TRBJ1-4; D gene ambiguous. The V end was cut by 11 bases, the J end by 12 bases, with 25 bases between. Looked up from germline, CDR1 is LNHDA and CDR2 is SQIVND (reference sequence). This CDR3 has 14 amino acids. The CDR3 spells CACQADGNFRELFF. CDR3 sequence (DNA): TGTGCCTGCCAGGCCGACGGCAACTTTCGTGAACTGTTTTTT.

The rearrangement links TRBV2 to TRBJ2-7, with 8 bases identical to TRBD1. The length of the CDR3 is 13 residues. V gave up 8 bases and J gave up 9 bases; unmatched junction bases: 12. Per the germline V gene, CDR1 is SNHLY and CDR2 is FYNNEI. The CDR3 loop reads CASSGQGFSRQYF. CDR3 DNA sequence: TGTGCCAGCTCTGGACAGGGTTTCTCGCGGCAGTACTTC.

J is TRBJ2-5 and V is TRBV5-1, with D possibly matching TRBD2 (6 bases). Trimming removed 1 base from V and 2 bases from J, with 12 bases in between. Germline CDR1 is SGHRS and CDR2 is YFSETQ. The CDR3 spans 15 residues. The CDR3, as DNA: TGCGCCAGCAGCTTGTTGGGGGGATTGCAAGAGACCCAGTACTTC. Protein sequence: CASSLLGGLQETQYF. Variable domain in full (rest from reference TRBV5-1 and TRBJ2-5): KAGVTQTPRYLIKTRGQQVTLSCSPISGHRSVSWYQQTPGQGLQFLFEYFSETQRNKGNFPGRFSGRQFSNSRSEMNVSTLELGDSALYLCASSLLGGLQETQYFGPGTRLLVL.

This chain uses TRBV4-1 with TRBJ2-7; 7 positions agree with TRBD2. Germline V gene sequence: CDR1 MGHRA, CDR2 YSYEKL. V shed 3 bases, J shed 2 bases, and the junction held 1 base outside the gene matches. The CDR3 spans 13 residues. CDR3 bases: TGCGCCAGCAGCCATGGGAGGGCCTACGAGCAGTACTTC. Its protein is CASSHGRAYEQYF.

This chain joins TRBV4-1 and TRBJ2-5, with TRBD2 matching over 12 bases. The CDR3 contains 15 residues. Per the germline V gene, CDR1 is MGHRA and CDR2 is YSYEKL. Losses at the gene ends were 4 bases for V and 4 bases for J; bases not matched to a gene: 4. CDR3 nucleotides: TGCGCCAGCAGCCGACTAGCGGGAGCGGGAGAGACCCAGTACTTC. Amino acid sequence: CASSRLAGAGETQYF.

V and J are TRBV28 and TRBJ2-1, with 7 bases identical to TRBD2. The CDR3 totals 14 residues. The V gene's germline CDR1 is MDHEN and CDR2 SYDVKM. The V and J ends lost 5 bases and 5 bases, in that order; junction bases with no gene match: 6. CDR3 in DNA: TGTGCCAGCAGTCCCCCTAGCGGTAACAATGAGCAGTTCTTC. Amino acids: CASSPPSGNNEQFF.

CDR3 sequence reads: CASSSWMSTYEQYF. As DNA, the CDR3 is TGTGCCAGCAGCTCTTGGATGAGCACCTACGAGCAGTACTTC. This sequence joins TRBV7-2 and TRBJ2-7, with D hard to call. The length of the CDR3 is 14 residues. CDR1 is SGHTA, CDR2 FQGNSA, per germline. V lost 4 bases to trimming and J lost 2 bases, with 12 bases between them.

This clone was detected only a few times. The chain is built from TRBV5-1 and TRBJ2-2; D call uncertain. V was cut by 1 base and J by 0 bases, with 4 bases left in between. This CDR3 has 14 residues. Germline V gene data show CDR1 as SGHRS and CDR2 as YFSETQ. The CDR3: CASSLNSNTGELFF. The CDR3, as DNA: TGCGCCAGCAGCTTGAATTCGAACACCGGGGAGCTGTTTTTT. Using reference TRBV5-1 and TRBJ2-2 for the parts outside the CDR3, the full variable domain is KAGVTQTPRYLIKTRGQQVTLSCSPISGHRSVSWYQQTPGQGLQFLFEYFSETQRNKGNFPGRFSGRQFSNSRSEMNVSTLELGDSALYLCASSLNSNTGELFFGEGSRLTVL.

V usage is TRBV28 and J usage is TRBJ1-4; D is ambiguous. The V end was cut by 6 bases, the J end by 7 bases, with 15 bases between. CDR3 length equals 14 residues. The germline V gene has CDR1 MDHEN and CDR2 SYDVKM. In DNA, the CDR3 is TGTGCCAGCAGGGACCGAGCTGACCGTGAAAAACTGTTTTTT. Protein product: CASRDRADREKLFF.

V gene TRBV2 combines with J gene TRBJ2-5, with 7 bases lining up with TRBD2. Trimming at V came to 8 bases and at J to 4 bases, leaving 4 bases not matched to a gene. CDR3 length: 12 amino acids. The V gene's germline CDR1 is SNHLY and CDR2 FYNNEI. The CDR3 DNA reads TGTGCCAGCGGAGGACTAGGAGAGACCCAGTACTTC. Translation: CASGGLGETQYF.

The chain combines TRBV6-1 with TRBJ1-2, with unresolved D. CDR3 length equals 15 residues. With 7 bases removed from V and 2 bases from J, the gap between germline ends came to 17 bases. CDR1 and CDR2 from the germline V gene are MNHNS and SASEGT. The CDR3 DNA is TGTGCCAGCATATTTTCACTCACTCAAAACTATGGCTACACCTTC. It is translated as CASIFSLTQNYGYTF.

The rearrangement joins TRBV4-2 to TRBJ2-7; D possibly corresponds to TRBD2 (5 bases). The CDR3 consists of 15 residues. Trimming took 3 bases from V and 6 from J, leaving 18 bases between them. The germline V gene has CDR1 LGHNA and CDR2 YNFKEQ. CDR3 bases: TGTGCCAGCAGCCAGGCGGGCCAAGAAGGTGGCGAGCAGTACTTC. This gives the protein CASSQAGQEGGEQYF.

The chain recombines TRBV19 with TRBJ1-1; no clear D. CDR1 is LNHDA and CDR2 is SQIVND in the germline V gene (reference sequence). V lost 6 bases and J lost 0, with 14 bases in between. The CDR3 has 15 residues. The chain's CDR3 is CASRWRPGMNTEAFF. The DNA of the CDR3 is TGTGCCAGTAGATGGAGACCTGGGATGAACACTGAAGCTTTCTTT. Full variable domain (missing parts from reference TRBV19 and TRBJ1-1): DGGITQSPKYLFRKEGQNVTLSCEQNLNHDAMYWYRQDPGQGLRLIYYSQIVNDFQKGDIAEGYSVSREKKESFPLTVTSAQKNPTAFYLCASRWRPGMNTEAFFGQGTRLTVV.

The chain has TRBV5-5 and TRBJ1-3; 8 nucleotides match TRBD1. V dropped 4 bases and J dropped 0; count of bases not matched to a gene: 9. This CDR3 has 17 amino acids. Looked up from germline, CDR1 is SGHKS and CDR2 is YYEKEE (reference sequence). The CDR3 nucleotides are TGTGCCAGCAGCCTCGATGGGACAGGCAACTCTGGAAACACCATATATTTT. This gives the protein CASSLDGTGNSGNTIYF.

This clone rates as medium-sized. This chain connects TRBV7-9 to TRBJ2-1, with D perhaps matching TRBD2 (6 bases). The CDR3 length is 15 residues. The germline V and J ends were trimmed by 1 base and 6 bases, with 13 bases remaining between them. CDR1 and CDR2 (germline): SEHNR, FQNEAQ (reference sequence). This chain's CDR3 is CASSLVAGFTNEQFF. DNA of the CDR3: TGTGCCAGCAGCTTAGTTGCGGGATTCACCAATGAGCAGTTCTTC. Full variable domain (missing parts from reference TRBV7-9 and TRBJ2-1): DTGVSQNPRHKITKRGQNVTFRCDPISEHNRLYWYRQTLGQGPEFLTYFQNEAQLEKSRLLSDRFSAERPKGSFSTLEIQRTEQGDSAMYLCASSLVAGFTNEQFFGPGTRLTVL.

The chain combines TRBV27 with TRBJ2-1; D possibly corresponds to TRBD1 (5 bases). V lost 5 bases, J lost 0 bases, and 11 bases lay in between. The CDR3 is 15 amino acids. The germline V gene encodes CDR1 MNHEY and CDR2 SMNVEV (reference sequence). CDR3 DNA sequence: TGTGCCAGCAGTCCGATAAGGGGCTCCTACAATGAGCAGTTCTTC. Its protein product is CASSPIRGSYNEQFF.

This chain joins TRBV5-4 and TRBJ2-1, with 7 bases that match TRBD2. Germline CDR1 SGHNT, CDR2 YYREEE (reference sequence). CDR3 length: 16 amino acids. Trimming at V came to 2 bases and at J to 5 bases, leaving 10 bases not matched to a gene. CDR3 sequence reads: CASSFSLAGPNNEQFF. DNA for the CDR3: TGTGCCAGCAGCTTTTCCTTAGCGGGCCCCAACAATGAGCAGTTCTTC.

V gene TRBV7-2 combines with J gene TRBJ1-5, with 7 bases that match TRBD1. J lost 7 bases, V lost 2 bases, and 11 bases had no gene match. Germline V lookup: CDR1 SGHTA, CDR2 FQGNSA. The CDR3 contains 16 residues. CDR3 coding DNA: TGTGCCAGCAGCTTATCCTGGGGACAGCAATCCCAGCCCCAGCATTTT. This translates into CASSLSWGQQSQPQHF.

This clone has just a few counts. The V and J genes are TRBV28 and TRBJ2-3; the match to TRBD1 covers 9 bases. Germline CDR1 and CDR2: MDHEN and SYDVKM. This CDR3 is built from 19 residues. The junction had 23 bases not matched to a gene; V was cut back by 8 bases and J by 5 bases. The chain's CDR3 is CASPPHPGTGYFGGDTQYF. CDR3 nucleotides: TGTGCCAGCCCCCCCCACCCGGGGACAGGGTATTTTGGGGGAGATACGCAGTATTTT. Drawing the rest from reference TRBV28 and TRBJ2-3, the complete variable domain is DVKVTQSSRYLVKRTGEKVFLECVQDMDHENMFWYRQDPGLGLRLIYFSYDVKMKEKGDIPEGYSVSREKKERFSLILESASTNQTSMYLCASPPHPGTGYFGGDTQYFGPGTRLTVL.

The chain is built from TRBV7-2 and TRBJ2-1; D gene ambiguous. Trimming removed 2 bases at V and 1 base at J, with 12 bases between. This CDR3 spans 16 amino acids. Germline CDR1 reads SGHTA; CDR2 reads FQGNSA. The CDR3 DNA sequence: TGTGCCAGCAGCTTAAGGGCTAGTTTGTCCTACAATGAGCAGTTCTTC. Encoded protein: CASSLRASLSYNEQFF.